The source of this TCR beta chain is a study of Graves' ophthalmopathy and Graves' hyperthyroidism. General study results and limits: Blood repertoires reportedly contained most expanded thyroid clonotypes above 0.001 frequency. The 13-signature model separated ophthalmopathy from stable hyperthyroidism at roughly 90% sensitivity and around 81% specificity.

This CDR3 is built from 15 residues. J was trimmed by 4 bases and V by 11 bases; bases with no gene match: 13. With respect to this clonotype: Its antigen is undetermined.

None of the included patients had other autoimmune diseases, uncontrolled infections, pregnancy or lactation, as these led to exclusion. PBMCs were isolated by Ficoll-Paque density gradient centrifugation, using approximately 10 ml of fresh peripheral blood as the starting material. Amplified TCR beta CDR3 regions were obtained using RNA transcripts as template. A first-round RT-PCR used HTBI primers, followed by a second-round multiplex PCR. Each CDR3 protein gets one entry after TCRdb re-called the multiplex PCR reads with MiXCR. In the table there are some 160,000 distinct CDR3 sequences, about two fifths of which are singletons.

The sequenced sample consisted of peripheral blood. This chain connects TRBV12-3 or TRBV12-4 to TRBJ2-5; TRBD1 agrees at 10 bases. This clonotype was obtained from a man aged 30 to 45 with Graves' ophthalmopathy. The CDR3 here is CAHSHRDRGRETQYF. The CDR3 nucleotides read TGTGCCCACAGCCATCGGGACAGGGGCCGAGAGACCCAGTACTTC.